These 5 T cell receptor beta chains were sequenced from one sample in a study of T cells in Graves' hyperthyroidism and ophthalmopathy. Amplification of TCR beta CDR3 regions was performed using RNA transcripts as template. First-round RT-PCR targeting the TCR CDR3 was performed with the HTBI primer set. TCRdb itself ran the multiplex PCR reads through MiXCR, one entry per CDR3 protein. The data show 660,000 or so distinct CDR3 sequences, around 21% seen once. The sequenced material came from blood. The receptor source for this set is a man aged 30-40 years with Graves' ophthalmopathy.

This clonotype was seen only a few times. This chain uses TRBV19 with TRBJ1-1; D is ambiguous. The CDR3 sequence is 14 residues long. V lost 5 bases to trimming and J lost 0 bases, with 10 bases between them. Germline V gene data show CDR1 as LNHDA and CDR2 as SQIVND (reference sequence). The CDR3 DNA follows: TGTGCCAGTAGTCCGGAGACGGTGAACACTGAAGCTTTCTTT. Amino acid sequence: CASSPETVNTEAFF.

This chain uses TRBV6-5 with TRBJ2-7; 8 bases map to TRBD1. The V gene's germline CDR1 is MNHEY and CDR2 SVGAGI. CDR3 length: 16 residues. Trimming at V came to 2 bases and at J to 0 bases, leaving 6 bases not matched to a gene. CDR3 DNA: TGTGCCAGCAGTTACGCCTGGGACAGGAGCTCCTACGAGCAGTACTTC. Protein sequence: CASSYAWDRSSYEQYF.

The V and J genes are TRBV27 and TRBJ2-3, with no clear D. CDR1 MNHEY and CDR2 SMNVEV come from the germline V gene (reference sequence). The CDR3 extends over 14 amino acids. V was cut by 0 bases and J by 5 bases, with 9 bases left in between. The CDR3 sequence: CASSLSRLEDTQYF. The CDR3 nucleotides read TGTGCCAGCAGTTTATCTAGGCTTGAAGATACGCAGTATTTT.

The chain employs TRBV6-1 and TRBJ1-5; the D is unclear. Per germline, CDR1 MNHNS and CDR2 SASEGT. This CDR3 contains 15 residues. V was shortened by 4 bases and J by 2 bases, with 12 bases between the two germline ends. The CDR3 spells CASSVQECGNQPQHF. CDR3 nucleotides: TGTGCCAGCAGTGTTCAGGAGTGTGGCAATCAGCCCCAGCATTTT.

The V call is TRBV28, the J call TRBJ2-7; D ambiguous. The CDR3 consists of 14 residues. CDR1 is MDHEN and CDR2 is SYDVKM in the germline V gene. Trimming pared 6 bases from V and 0 bases from J, leaving 12 bases between. The CDR3 loop is CASRTPASSYEQYF. For the CDR3, the DNA is TGTGCCAGCAGGACCCCGGCTAGCTCCTACGAGCAGTACTTC. The complete variable domain, with remaining parts taken from reference TRBV28 and TRBJ2-7, reads DVKVTQSSRYLVKRTGEKVFLECVQDMDHENMFWYRQDPGLGLRLIYFSYDVKMKEKGDIPEGYSVSREKKERFSLILESASTNQTSMYLCASRTPASSYEQYFGPGTRLTVT.